A single sample gave rise to the 26 T cell receptor beta chains below, sequenced in a study of shared clonotypes between healthy human individuals. Only in-frame clones appear in the TCRdb table, and some are missing; sequencing was by immunoSEQ multiplex PCR. The table lists 2 million to 2.5 million clones, 85% to 95% of them singletons. Sequenced sample: naive CD4+ T cells sorted from blood. This sample's subset: CD45RA+ positively selected. These receptors were obtained from a man younger than 35 in good health.

Worth noting for this clone: This CDR3 is also generated by other DNA sequences in the sample. The rearrangement joins TRBV7-9 to TRBJ2-1; 7 bases fit TRBD2. Germline V gene lookup returns CDR1 SEHNR and CDR2 FQNEAQ (reference sequence). V lost 1 base, J lost 6 bases, and 3 bases stayed unmatched. This CDR3 comprises 14 residues. The DNA of the CDR3 is TGTGCCAGCAGCTTAGGGACTAGTTTCAATGAGCAGTTCTTC. As protein: CASSLGTSFNEQFF.

This clone was seen just once. V and J are TRBV29-1 and TRBJ2-2; the match to TRBD2 covers 8 bases. CDR1 and CDR2 (germline): SQVTM, ANQGSEA. The V gene end was trimmed by 4 bases and the J gene end by 0 bases; junction bases not matched to a gene: 4. The CDR3 runs to 15 residues. CDR3 loop: CSVGLLAANTGELFF. The CDR3 DNA is TGCAGCGTTGGATTACTAGCGGCGAACACCGGGGAGCTGTTTTTT.

The gene calls are TRBV29-1 and TRBJ2-1; the D gene is possibly TRBD1 (6 bases). Germline V gives CDR1 SQVTM, CDR2 ANQGSEA. The CDR3 runs to 15 residues. V was trimmed by 7 bases and J by 4 bases, leaving 20 bases between them. The CDR3 here is CSADLRGRIYNEQFF. CDR3 nucleotide sequence: TGCAGCGCCGATCTCAGGGGTCGGATATACAATGAGCAGTTCTTC.

The chain combines TRBV7-6 with TRBJ2-1; 10 nucleotides line up with TRBD2. The CDR3 loop spans 18 amino acids. Germline trimming cut 1 base from V and 6 bases from J; bases unmatched to any gene: 12. CDR1 and CDR2 from the germline V gene are SGHVS and FNYEAQ. The CDR3 region has the DNA TGTGCCAGCAGCTTAGGAGAACCCCAGCGGGAGGGGACCAATGAGCAGTTCTTC. This codes for CASSLGEPQREGTNEQFF.

The chain is built from TRBV6-5 and TRBJ1-1; TRBD1 is a possible D gene (6 bases). Trimming cost V 8 bases and J 5 bases, with 18 bases left between them. Germline assignment: CDR1 MNHEY and CDR2 SVGAGI. The CDR3 is made up of 14 amino acids. This chain's CDR3 is CASFLTEGGTEAFF. The CDR3, as DNA: TGTGCCAGCTTCCTGACCGAAGGGGGTACTGAAGCTTTCTTT.

This chain links TRBV5-1 with TRBJ1-1; 10 bases are shared with TRBD1. The germline V gene encodes CDR1 SGHRS and CDR2 YFSETQ. The CDR3 spans 16 residues. The J segment lost 0 bases and the V segment lost 4 bases, leaving 6 bases of the junction unmatched. CDR3 loop: CASSLTGTGVNTEAFF. In nucleotides, the CDR3 is TGCGCCAGCAGCCTGACCGGGACAGGGGTGAACACTGAAGCTTTCTTT.

This rearrangement joins TRBV6-6 to TRBJ1-5, with D uncertain. The CDR3 contains 15 residues. In germline, CDR1 is MNHNY, CDR2 SVGAGI (reference sequence). Trimming removed 6 bases at V and 6 bases at J, with 18 bases between. CDR3 residues: CASSGQDKGFQPQHF. CDR3 bases: TGTGCCAGCAGCGGGCAAGATAAGGGTTTTCAGCCCCAGCATTTT.

The chain combines TRBV7-9 with TRBJ1-1; 7 bases agree with TRBD1. This CDR3 has 15 amino acids. From germline, CDR1 is SEHNR and CDR2 FQNEAQ (reference sequence). The ends lost 0 bases at V and 4 bases at J; junction bases unmatched: 5. This CDR3 is CASSLARGGVTEAFF. The CDR3 DNA follows: TGTGCCAGCAGCTTAGCAAGAGGGGGCGTCACTGAAGCTTTCTTT. Together with reference TRBV7-9 and TRBJ1-1, the CDR3 gives the full variable domain: DTGVSQNPRHKITKRGQNVTFRCDPISEHNRLYWYRQTLGQGPEFLTYFQNEAQLEKSRLLSDRFSAERPKGSFSTLEIQRTEQGDSAMYLCASSLARGGVTEAFFGQGTRLTVV.

V is TRBV6-1 and J is TRBJ1-4, with D possibly being TRBD1 (5 bases). Germline loops: CDR1 MNHNS, CDR2 SASEGT. V lost 4 bases to trimming and J lost 7 bases, with 16 bases between them. This CDR3 region has 15 residues. The CDR3 protein is CASSVNQGEGEKLFF. The CDR3 bases are TGTGCCAGCAGTGTAAATCAGGGAGAGGGTGAAAAACTGTTTTTT.

This chain uses TRBV5-1 with TRBJ2-7; 7 bases match TRBD1. The CDR3 runs 13 residues. CDR1 is SGHRS and CDR2 is YFSETQ in the germline V gene. Trimming cost V 1 base and J 5 bases; bases outside gene matches: 3. The CDR3 DNA reads as TGCGCCAGCAGCTTGAGAGGGGGCGACGAGCAGTACTTC. Its protein is CASSLRGGDEQYF.

The rearrangement joins TRBV4-2 to TRBJ2-7; 7 bases match TRBD2. Germline trimming cut 1 base from V and 2 bases from J; bases unmatched to any gene: 17. This CDR3 has 19 residues. Germline CDR1 reads LGHNA; CDR2 reads YNFKEQ. The CDR3 loop is CASSQAHLWERDAAYEQYF. DNA for the CDR3: TGTGCCAGCAGCCAAGCCCACCTATGGGAGCGGGACGCTGCCTACGAGCAGTACTTC.

The rearrangement links TRBV13 to TRBJ2-2; possibly TRBD2 for D (5 bases). The length of the CDR3 is 15 residues. Germline V gives CDR1 PRHDT, CDR2 FYEKMQ (reference sequence). Between the trimmed V and J ends, which lost 8 bases and 1 base, there was a span of 14 bases. The CDR3 region is CASRRLGGNTGELFF. The CDR3 region has the DNA TGTGCCAGCCGCAGACTCGGAGGGAACACCGGGGAGCTGTTTTTT.

V and J are TRBV9 and TRBJ2-6, with D possibly TRBD2 on 6 matching bases. V lost 4 bases and J 0 bases, leaving 8 bases between the germline ends. This CDR3 is 15 amino acids long. Germline loops: CDR1 SGDLS, CDR2 YYNGEE. The CDR3 region is CASSPGDSGANVLTF. The CDR3 nucleotides are TGTGCCAGCAGCCCGGGAGACTCTGGGGCCAACGTCCTGACTTTC.

The CDR3 is CASSPFDGTGDNEQFF. DNA of the CDR3: TGCGCCAGCAGCCCCTTCGACGGGACAGGAGACAATGAGCAGTTCTTC. The chain carries TRBV5-1 and TRBJ2-1, with TRBD1 identical over 8 bases. This CDR3 spans 16 amino acids. J lost 5 bases, V lost 4 bases, and 11 bases had no gene match. The V gene's germline CDR1 is SGHRS and CDR2 YFSETQ.

V gene TRBV10-3 combines with J gene TRBJ2-7; tentative D call: TRBD2 (6 bases). The CDR3 sequence is 14 residues long. V was trimmed by 9 bases and J by 2 bases, leaving 17 bases between them. In germline, CDR1 is ENHRY, CDR2 SYGVKD. The CDR3 reads CAIGPGGAPYEQYF. The CDR3 DNA sequence: TGTGCCATAGGCCCCGGCGGGGCCCCCTACGAGCAGTACTTC.

The V gene is TRBV10-3, the J gene TRBJ2-3, with D perhaps TRBD1 or TRBD2 (6 bases each). CDR1 and CDR2 from the germline V gene are ENHRY and SYGVKD. V was pared by 3 bases and J by 0 bases, with 22 bases between. The length of the CDR3 is 19 residues. The CDR3 spells CAISDSGAGEGSSTDTQYF. The CDR3 DNA reads as TGTGCCATCAGTGACTCGGGGGCAGGGGAAGGTTCAAGCACAGATACGCAGTATTTT.

This chain uses TRBV4-2 with TRBJ2-7; D remains ambiguous. The germline V gene has CDR1 LGHNA and CDR2 YNFKEQ. V was shortened by 5 bases and J by 3 bases, with 5 bases between the two germline ends. This CDR3 is built from 11 residues. CDR3 protein: CASSTLYEQYF. CDR3 coding DNA: TGTGCCAGCAGCACCCTCTACGAGCAGTACTTC.

The chain is built from TRBV9 and TRBJ1-1; D ambiguous. The V end lost 4 bases, the J end lost 0 bases, and 10 bases lay between the germline ends. The CDR3 sequence is 14 residues long. Germline values: CDR1 SGDLS, CDR2 YYNGEE. CDR3 loop: CASSLRPVNTEAFF. The DNA of the CDR3 is TGTGCCAGCAGCCTCCGGCCTGTGAACACTGAAGCTTTCTTT.

The chain employs TRBV6-6 and TRBJ2-1; tentative D call: TRBD2 (5 bases). V was pared by 6 bases and J by 5 bases, with 14 bases between. CDR1 MNHNY and CDR2 SVGAGI come from the germline V gene (reference sequence). There are 14 residues in the CDR3. The CDR3 is CASSQAPGNNEQFF. In DNA form, the CDR3 reads TGTGCCAGCAGCCAAGCTCCCGGGAACAATGAGCAGTTCTTC.

The V call is TRBV9, the J call TRBJ2-3, with a possible D match to TRBD1 (5 bases). CDR3 length: 14 amino acids. The V end lost 7 bases, the J end lost 2 bases, and 14 bases lay between the germline ends. CDR1 and CDR2 (germline): SGDLS, YYNGEE. CDR3 amino acids: CASATAGHTDTQYF. The CDR3 DNA reads as TGTGCCAGCGCCACGGCAGGGCACACAGATACGCAGTATTTT.

The genes are TRBV19 and TRBJ1-3; D possibly corresponds to TRBD1 (6 bases). This CDR3 is built from 14 residues. The germline V gene encodes CDR1 LNHDA and CDR2 SQIVND (reference sequence). The V gene lost 10 bases and the J gene lost 3 bases, with 16 bases spanning the gap. The CDR3 spells CATEDGGHGNTIYF. In nucleotides, the CDR3 is TGTGCCACCGAGGACGGGGGACATGGAAACACCATATATTTT.

The chain couples TRBV4-2 to TRBJ1-2; the match to TRBD1 covers 9 bases. The J segment lost 4 bases and the V segment lost 0 bases, leaving 9 bases of the junction unmatched. The CDR3 sequence is 17 residues long. From germline, CDR1 is LGHNA and CDR2 YNFKEQ. CDR3 amino acids: CASSQEGTRTGAYGYTF. In DNA form, the CDR3 reads TGTGCCAGCAGCCAAGAAGGAACCAGGACAGGGGCCTATGGCTACACCTTC.

This clone came up once. This chain links TRBV5-1 with TRBJ2-7, with TRBD1 matching over 7 bases. CDR3 length: 14 residues. Germline-derived CDR1 and CDR2 are SGHRS and YFSETQ. The ends lost 2 bases at V and 6 bases at J; junction bases unmatched: 8. Here the CDR3 reads CASSLRQGQSEQYF. The CDR3 nucleotides are TGCGCCAGCAGCTTAAGACAGGGACAAAGCGAGCAGTACTTC.

The chain links TRBV10-3 to TRBJ1-1; unclear D gene. V shed 10 bases and J shed 2 bases, with 11 bases lying between them. CDR1 ENHRY and CDR2 SYGVKD come from the germline V gene. This CDR3 contains 12 residues. CDR3 sequence (DNA): TGTGCCACCAGGTCCTCTAACACTGAAGCTTTCTTT. It encodes CATRSSNTEAFF.

The chain combines TRBV6-1 with TRBJ2-5; TRBD2 agrees at 10 bases. The V and J ends lost 8 bases and 1 base, in that order; junction bases with no gene match: 4. Germline values: CDR1 MNHNS, CDR2 SASEGT. The CDR3 covers 14 residues. CDR3 DNA: TGTGCCAGCGGTAGCGGGGGGCGCCAAGAGACCCAGTACTTC. Its protein is CASGSGGRQETQYF.

This rearrangement joins TRBV5-1 to TRBJ2-7, with D maybe TRBD2 (5 bases). Germline CDR1 reads SGHRS; CDR2 reads YFSETQ. With 2 bases removed from V and 3 bases from J, the gap between germline ends came to 15 bases. The CDR3 has 15 amino acids. For the CDR3, the DNA is TGCGCCAGCAGCTTACGTCCGGTGGAGGACTACGAGCAGTACTTC. This codes for CASSLRPVEDYEQYF.